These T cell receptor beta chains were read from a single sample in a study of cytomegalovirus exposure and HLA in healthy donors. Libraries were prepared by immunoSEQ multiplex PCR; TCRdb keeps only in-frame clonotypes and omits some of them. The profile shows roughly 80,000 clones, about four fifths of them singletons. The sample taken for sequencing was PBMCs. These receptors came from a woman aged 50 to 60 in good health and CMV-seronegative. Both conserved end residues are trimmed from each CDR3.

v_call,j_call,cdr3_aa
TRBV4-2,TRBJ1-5,ASSQEKGRVNQPQH
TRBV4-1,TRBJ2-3,ASSPPGETVTDTQY
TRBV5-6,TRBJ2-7,ASSLEGQASYEQY
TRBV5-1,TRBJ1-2,ASSPEQADGYT
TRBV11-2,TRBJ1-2,ASSLDPGGVGYT
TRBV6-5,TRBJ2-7,ASSLSLAGLAYEQY
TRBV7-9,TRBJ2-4,ASSLGRGKAKNIQY
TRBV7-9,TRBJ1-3,ASSPKGTEGNTIY
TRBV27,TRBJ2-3,ASSPPAGTSGSSREDTQY
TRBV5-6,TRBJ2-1,ATWDSSYNEQF
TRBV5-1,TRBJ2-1,ASSLATGTSINEQF
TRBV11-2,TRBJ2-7,ASSLSRDSPAYEQY
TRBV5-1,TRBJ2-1,ASSLPRDRPYNEQF
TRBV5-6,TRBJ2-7,ASSLEARRAPYEQY
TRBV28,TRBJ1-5,ASSSRQGALGPQH
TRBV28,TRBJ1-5,ASSYDTNQPQH
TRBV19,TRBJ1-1,ASSRRTGASTEAF
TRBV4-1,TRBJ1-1,ASSQRGGMNTEAF
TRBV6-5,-,ASSYNRFSYEQY
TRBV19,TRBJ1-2,ASSRGQGRGTIYGYT
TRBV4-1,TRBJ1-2,ASSQHTFLGYT
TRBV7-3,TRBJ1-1,ASSLMANTEAF
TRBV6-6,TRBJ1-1,ASRPVGLNPR
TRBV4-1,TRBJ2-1,ASSQAGSGRYNNEQF
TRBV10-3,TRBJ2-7,AISPGLEQYQQY
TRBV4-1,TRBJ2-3,ASSLSWAGGSTDTQY
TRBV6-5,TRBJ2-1,ASSLDRNNEQF
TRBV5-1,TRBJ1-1,ASSSDSTRSNTEAF
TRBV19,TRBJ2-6,ASSMGDKANVLT
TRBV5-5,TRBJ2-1,ASSSMTVRGYNEQF
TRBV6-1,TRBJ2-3,ASRGDTDTQY
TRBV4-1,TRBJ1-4,ASSQDAQADEKLF
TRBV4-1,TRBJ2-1,ASSLYDRDSYNEQF
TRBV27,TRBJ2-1,ASSLWGLAGGLAHNEQF
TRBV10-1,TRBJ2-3,ASSDGLAEADTQY
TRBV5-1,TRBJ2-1,ASSVAGGPYNEQF
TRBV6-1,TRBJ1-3,ASSEQRGQSGNTIY
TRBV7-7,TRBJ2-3,ASSPDRGTDTQY
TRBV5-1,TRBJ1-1,ASSWTENTEAF
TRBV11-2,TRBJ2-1,ASSLDRSGGQF
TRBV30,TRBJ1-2,AWSLRQADYGYT
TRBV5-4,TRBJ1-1,ASSIRDRGREGTEAF
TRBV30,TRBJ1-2,AWSAEGQFGDT
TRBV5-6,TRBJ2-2,ASSLDTHRGIGELF
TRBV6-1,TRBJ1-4,ASREGYRGGEKLF
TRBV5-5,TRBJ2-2,ASRSSGTGGTGELF
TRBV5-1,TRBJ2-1,ASSGGGSRYNEQF
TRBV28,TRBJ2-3,ASSPPGLARDTDTQY
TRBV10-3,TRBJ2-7,AIEKRSANRNEQY
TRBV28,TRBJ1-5,ASSSKLTYSNQPQH
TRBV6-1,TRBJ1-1,ASSEDPRGAEAF